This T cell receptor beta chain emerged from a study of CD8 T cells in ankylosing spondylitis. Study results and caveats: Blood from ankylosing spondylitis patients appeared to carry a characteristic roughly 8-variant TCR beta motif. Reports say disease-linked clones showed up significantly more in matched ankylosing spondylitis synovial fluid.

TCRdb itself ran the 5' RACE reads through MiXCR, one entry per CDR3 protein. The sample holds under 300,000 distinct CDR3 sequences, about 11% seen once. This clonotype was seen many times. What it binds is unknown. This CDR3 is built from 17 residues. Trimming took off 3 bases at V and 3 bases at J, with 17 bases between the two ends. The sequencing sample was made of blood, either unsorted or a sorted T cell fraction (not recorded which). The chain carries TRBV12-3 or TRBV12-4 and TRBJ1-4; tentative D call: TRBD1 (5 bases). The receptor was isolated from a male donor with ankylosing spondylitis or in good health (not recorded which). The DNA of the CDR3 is TGTGCCAGCAGTTTCCGAAGGGACGGACTGCCTAATGAAAAACTGTTTTTT. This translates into CASSFRRDGLPNEKLFF.